The 17 T cell receptor beta chains presented below share a single source sample, sequenced in a study of blood T cell repertoires in COVID-19. Sequencing used immunoSEQ multiplex PCR; TCRdb keeps in-frame clones, though not all of them. The table lists around 300,000 clones, over 75% of them singletons. Source material: PBMCs or T cells enriched from blood (not recorded which). These receptors were taken from a man in his thirties or forties who had recovered from COVID-19.

The chain has TRBV7-9 and TRBJ2-2, with D possibly TRBD1 on 6 matching bases. The CDR3 length is 16 residues. Germline CDR1 reads SEHNR; CDR2 reads FQNEAQ (reference sequence). V was trimmed by 1 base and J by 3 bases, leaving 12 bases between them. In nucleotides, the CDR3 is TGTGCCAGCAGCTTAGAGGGGGATGTGTACACCGGGGAGCTGTTTTTT. Translated: CASSLEGDVYTGELFF. Based on the CDR3 plus reference TRBV7-9 and TRBJ2-2, the full variable domain is DTGVSQNPRHKITKRGQNVTFRCDPISEHNRLYWYRQTLGQGPEFLTYFQNEAQLEKSRLLSDRFSAERPKGSFSTLEIQRTEQGDSAMYLCASSLEGDVYTGELFFGEGSRLTVL.

This clone came up once. The gene calls are TRBV19 and TRBJ1-5; 8 bases fit TRBD1. Germline V gene sequence: CDR1 LNHDA, CDR2 SQIVND (reference sequence). The CDR3 has 16 amino acids. J lost 4 bases, V lost 5 bases, and 10 bases had no gene match. The CDR3, as DNA: TGTGCCAGTAGTCCCCGCCAGACAGGGGTAAATCAGCCCCAGCATTTT. Residues: CASSPRQTGVNQPQHF.

A note on this clone: The identical CDR3 is also encoded by other nucleotide sequences in the sample. The chain recombines TRBV5-1 with TRBJ2-5; the match to TRBD1 covers 7 bases. This CDR3 has 14 residues. Germline CDR1 reads SGHRS; CDR2 reads YFSETQ. V shed 4 bases, J shed 0 bases, and the junction held 3 bases outside the gene matches. The CDR3 DNA sequence: TGCGCCAGCAGCCCAGGGACAGACCAAGAGACCCAGTACTTC. As protein: CASSPGTDQETQYF. The complete variable domain, with remaining parts taken from reference TRBV5-1 and TRBJ2-5, reads KAGVTQTPRYLIKTRGQQVTLSCSPISGHRSVSWYQQTPGQGLQFLFEYFSETQRNKGNFPGRFSGRQFSNSRSEMNVSTLELGDSALYLCASSPGTDQETQYFGPGTRLLVL.

This chain connects TRBV7-9 to TRBJ1-2, with 7 bases matching TRBD1. With 1 base clipped from V and 7 bases from J, the junction kept 3 bases outside the gene matches. Germline V CDR1 and CDR2: SEHNR, FQNEAQ (reference sequence). This CDR3 contains 13 residues. CDR3: CASSLVGGFGYTF. The CDR3 nucleotides read TGTGCCAGCAGCTTAGTAGGGGGCTTTGGCTACACCTTC. The full variable domain, completed using reference TRBV7-9 and TRBJ1-2, is DTGVSQNPRHKITKRGQNVTFRCDPISEHNRLYWYRQTLGQGPEFLTYFQNEAQLEKSRLLSDRFSAERPKGSFSTLEIQRTEQGDSAMYLCASSLVGGFGYTFGSGTRLTVV.

This clone came up once. The V call is TRBV19, the J call TRBJ2-1; maybe TRBD1 (5 bases). The V gene's germline CDR1 is LNHDA and CDR2 SQIVND (reference sequence). V lost 3 bases to trimming and J lost 7 bases, with 10 bases between them. CDR3 length: 13 amino acids. The CDR3 spells CASSIPQGNEQFF. The DNA of the CDR3 is TGTGCCAGTAGTATTCCTCAGGGAAATGAGCAGTTCTTC. Supplemented by reference TRBV19 and TRBJ2-1, the full variable domain reads DGGITQSPKYLFRKEGQNVTLSCEQNLNHDAMYWYRQDPGQGLRLIYYSQIVNDFQKGDIAEGYSVSREKKESFPLTVTSAQKNPTAFYLCASSIPQGNEQFFGPGTRLTVL.

This clone was seen just once. The chain employs TRBV18 and TRBJ1-2; D unresolved. The CDR3 consists of 15 residues. Trimming removed 0 bases from V and 1 base from J, with 9 bases in between. CDR1 is KGHSH, CDR2 LQKENI, per germline. The CDR3 nucleotides read TGTGCCAGCTCACCACCGAACCGACATAACTATGGCTACACCTTC. Its protein is CASSPPNRHNYGYTF.

The V gene is TRBV19, the J gene TRBJ1-1; no clear D gene. Germline V lookup: CDR1 LNHDA, CDR2 SQIVND (reference sequence). V lost 9 bases to trimming and J lost 5 bases, with 16 bases between them. This CDR3 has 13 amino acids. The CDR3 spells CASREGRETEAFF. The DNA for the CDR3 is TGTGCCAGCCGCGAGGGAAGGGAAACTGAAGCTTTCTTT.

The chain employs TRBV5-1 and TRBJ2-7, with 14 positions matching TRBD2. The V gene's germline CDR1 is SGHRS and CDR2 YFSETQ. Unmatched junction bases numbered 5, after V lost 3 bases and J lost 0 bases. CDR3 length: 17 amino acids. CDR3 coding DNA: TGCGCCAGCAGCTCGGGGACTAGCGGGGGAACCTCCTACGAGCAGTACTTC. It encodes CASSSGTSGGTSYEQYF.

The chain recombines TRBV27 with TRBJ1-4, with 7 bases identical to TRBD1. CDR1 and CDR2 from the germline V gene are MNHEY and SMNVEV (reference sequence). Trimming cost V 2 bases and J 3 bases; bases outside gene matches: 3. This CDR3 has 15 amino acids. This chain's CDR3 is CASSLRGPPNEKLFF. As DNA, the CDR3 is TGTGCCAGCAGTTTAAGGGGGCCTCCTAATGAAAAACTGTTTTTT.

The chain joins TRBV29-1 to TRBJ1-2; D gene unclear. CDR3 length: 12 residues. Germline V gene data show CDR1 as SQVTM and CDR2 as ANQGSEA. V lost 6 bases to trimming and J lost 1 base, with 9 bases between them. CDR3: CSVAVGNYGYTF. As DNA, the CDR3 is TGCAGCGTGGCTGTTGGTAACTATGGCTACACCTTC.

The chain combines TRBV5-4 with TRBJ2-1, with 7 bases identical to TRBD1. Trimming removed 5 bases from V and 0 bases from J; junction bases left unmatched: 8. CDR3 length equals 16 residues. Germline loops: CDR1 SGHNT, CDR2 YYREEE (reference sequence). The CDR3 DNA sequence: TGTGCCAGCAGACCGCGACAGGGAAGCTCCTACAATGAGCAGTTCTTC. Translated, it gives CASRPRQGSSYNEQFF.

This chain uses TRBV19 with TRBJ2-3, with D unresolved. This CDR3 contains 15 residues. The germline V gene encodes CDR1 LNHDA and CDR2 SQIVND (reference sequence). V lost 3 bases and J lost 0, with 10 bases in between. CDR3 DNA: TGTGCCAGTAGTATTGGGTTGACTAGCACAGATACGCAGTATTTT. As protein: CASSIGLTSTDTQYF.

As concerns this clone: The junction departs from germline at one end; a sequencing error may be responsible. The chain links TRBV9 to TRBJ1-5; 7 positions match TRBD1. There are 17 residues in the CDR3. CDR1 is SGDLS and CDR2 is YYNGEE in the germline V gene. The CDR3 nucleotides are TGTGCCAGCAGAGTAGTTCTGCAGGACAGGATCAATCAGCCCCAGCATTTT. Its translation is CASRVVLQDRINQPQHF.

The rearrangement joins TRBV24-1 to TRBJ2-5; 16 bases are a match to TRBD2. V lost 4 bases to trimming and J lost 2 bases; unmatched junction nucleotides: 6. Germline V CDR1 and CDR2: KGHDR, SFDVKD. The CDR3 is 18 residues long. CDR3 bases: TGTGCCACCAGTGACCTGGAGGGACTAGCGGGGGGGCAAGAGACCCAGTACTTC. This sequence encodes CATSDLEGLAGGQETQYF.

V and J are TRBV28 and TRBJ1-5; 7 bases are a match to TRBD1. Germline V CDR1 and CDR2: MDHEN, SYDVKM. The CDR3 covers 16 residues. The junction had 11 bases not matched to a gene; V was cut back by 4 bases and J by 5 bases. Here the CDR3 reads CASSSWTGSGYQPQHF. The CDR3 nucleotides are TGTGCCAGCAGTTCCTGGACAGGATCCGGGTATCAGCCCCAGCATTTT.

The chain joins TRBV2 to TRBJ2-1; 9 bases match TRBD2. This CDR3 spans 16 amino acids. After removal of 7 bases from V and 1 base from J, the junction contained 8 bases not matched to a gene. Germline CDR1 is SNHLY and CDR2 is FYNNEI. CDR3: CASTPFAGGSYNEQFF. In nucleotides, the CDR3 is TGTGCCAGCACCCCATTTGCGGGGGGGTCCTACAATGAGCAGTTCTTC.

The CDR3 DNA follows: TGTGCCAGCAGTTTAACCGGGACAGGCTTCACAGATACGCAGTATTTT. Its protein product is CASSLTGTGFTDTQYF. The chain carries TRBV27 and TRBJ2-3, with TRBD1 identical over 8 bases. Germline V lookup: CDR1 MNHEY, CDR2 SMNVEV (reference sequence). The CDR3 extends over 16 amino acids. The V and J ends lost 2 bases and 2 bases, in that order; junction bases with no gene match: 6.